This T cell receptor (beta chain) came from a study of blood T cell repertoires in COVID-19. Original data processing: Reference gene primer amplification gave nucleated cell count estimates. TCRdb keeps only in-frame clones here, not all; method: immunoSEQ multiplex PCR. V and J calls and clone size are copied from that table; D and trimming were computed from the DNA. The sample includes more than 350,000 clones, 85% to 90% of them seen just once. In its sample, this clone was seen a few times. There are 16 residues in the CDR3. Unmatched junction bases numbered 6, after V lost 5 bases and J lost 0 bases. Germline loops: CDR1 SEHNR, CDR2 FQNEAQ (reference sequence).

The chain joins TRBV7-9 to TRBJ2-1, with 8 positions matching TRBD1. The sequence was obtained from a man aged 18 to 29 who had recovered from COVID-19. Sequencing used PBMCs or T cells enriched from blood (not recorded which). The CDR3 loop reads CASSTQGAGSYNEQFF. CDR3 coding DNA: TGTGCCAGCAGCACCCAGGGGGCGGGCTCCTACAATGAGCAGTTCTTC. The variable domain in full, completed from reference TRBV7-9 and TRBJ2-1, reads DTGVSQNPRHKITKRGQNVTFRCDPISEHNRLYWYRQTLGQGPEFLTYFQNEAQLEKSRLLSDRFSAERPKGSFSTLEIQRTEQGDSAMYLCASSTQGAGSYNEQFFGPGTRLTVL.